The 31 T cell receptor beta chains listed next were all sequenced from one sample in a study of regulatory T cells in long-lasting Graves disease. Building the TCR beta libraries relied on iRepertoire HTBI primers, and CDR3 regions underwent Arm-PCR. MiXCR was run by TCRdb on the multiplex PCR reads, yielding one entry per CDR3 protein. The repertoire holds about 620,000 distinct CDR3 sequences, roughly 15% seen once, with around 18% in the top ten. Time point indicated: newly diagnosed GD, antithyroid drugs for less than 3 months. RNA from PBMCs was the source of the TCR library. The same data also contributed to another study, on T cells in Graves' hyperthyroidism and ophthalmopathy.

The specimen comprised peripheral blood mononuclear cells (PBMCs), sampled at new diagnosis, from a patient treated with antithyroid drugs. These receptor sequences come from a woman aged 25 to 39 with Graves disease.

The chain recombines TRBV20-1 with TRBJ2-1, with D unclear. This CDR3 has 10 amino acids. V was cut by 6 bases and J by 7 bases, with 7 bases left in between. Germline CDR1 DFQATT, CDR2 SNEGSKA (reference sequence). CDR3 nucleotide sequence: TGCAGTGCCGACGGGAATGAGCAGTTCTTC. Translating gives CSADGNEQFF.

This clonotype was counted at least ten times. The chain uses TRBV7-3 and TRBJ1-1, with D tentatively TRBD1 (5 bases). Germline V gives CDR1 SGHTA, CDR2 FQGTGA. The CDR3 spans 14 residues. Trimming shortened V by 6 bases and J by 1 base, and 12 bases separated the two germline ends. CDR3 sequence: CASSQSGQNTEAFF. The CDR3 DNA reads TGTGCCAGCAGTCAATCGGGGCAGAACACTGAAGCTTTCTTT.

The V and J genes are TRBV5-1 and TRBJ1-2; D is perhaps TRBD1 (5 bases). The V gene lost 7 bases and the J gene lost 7 bases, with 20 bases spanning the gap. CDR3 length: 14 amino acids. Germline V lookup: CDR1 SGHRS, CDR2 YFSETQ. CDR3 protein: CASDSLRSLGGYTF. CDR3 in DNA: TGCGCCAGCGACAGCCTCCGTTCTCTTGGTGGCTACACCTTC.

This clonotype was found a few times. This sequence joins TRBV24-1 and TRBJ2-3; possible D gene TRBD2, 6 bases. CDR1 is KGHDR, CDR2 SFDVKD, per germline. The V and J ends lost 2 bases and 11 bases respectively, with 19 bases between them. The CDR3 covers 15 residues. The CDR3 here is CATSDWLNGGVLQYF. The DNA of the CDR3 is TGTGCCACCAGTGATTGGTTGAACGGGGGAGTTTTGCAGTATTTT.

In this sample, this clonotype turned up many times. The chain is built from TRBV6-5 and TRBJ2-7; possible D gene TRBD1, 5 bases. The CDR3 covers 14 residues. CDR1 MNHEY and CDR2 SVGAGI come from the germline V gene. V was cut by 8 bases and J by 0 bases, with 14 bases left in between. CDR3 nucleotides: TGTGCCAGCGGTTCCAGGGCTAACTCCTACGAGCAGTACTTC. It yields the protein CASGSRANSYEQYF.

V gene TRBV7-9 combines with J gene TRBJ1-2; D may be TRBD1 (6 bases). V dropped 5 bases and J dropped 8 bases, with 18 bases sitting between them. The CDR3 is made up of 14 amino acids. Looked up from germline, CDR1 is SEHNR and CDR2 is FQNEAQ (reference sequence). CDR3 sequence: CASSHRTAYLGYTF. CDR3 nucleotides: TGTGCCAGCAGCCACAGGACAGCCTATTTGGGCTACACCTTC.

This clonotype turned up a few times. The CDR3 loop is CASSQWGEANEKLFF. The CDR3, as DNA: TGTGCCAGCAGCCAGTGGGGGGAAGCGAATGAAAAACTGTTTTTT. This chain joins TRBV3-1 and TRBJ1-4; TRBD1 might be the D (5 bases). Germline CDR1 and CDR2: LGHDT and YNNKEL (reference sequence). There are 15 residues in the CDR3. Between the trimmed V and J ends, which lost 3 bases and 5 bases, there was a span of 13 bases. Together with reference TRBV3-1 and TRBJ1-4, the CDR3 gives the full variable domain: DTAVSQTPKYLVTQMGNDKSIKCEQNLGHDTMYWYKQDSKKFLKIMFSYNNKELIINETVPNRFSPKSPDKAHLNLHINSLELGDSAVYFCASSQWGEANEKLFFGSGTQLSVL.

This clonotype was counted between two and nine times. The chain carries TRBV10-3 and TRBJ2-1; TRBD1 matches at 11 bases. V lost 5 bases, J lost 7 bases, and 10 bases stayed unmatched. Germline CDR1 reads ENHRY; CDR2 reads SYGVKD. The CDR3 sequence is 16 residues long. The CDR3 loop reads CAISQAGTGGNNEQFF. CDR3 DNA sequence: TGTGCCATCAGTCAAGCCGGGACAGGGGGTAATAATGAGCAGTTCTTC.

The rearrangement joins TRBV5-1 to TRBJ2-5, with 9 positions matching TRBD2. Germline CDR1 SGHRS, CDR2 YFSETQ. Trimming at V came to 0 bases and at J to 1 base, leaving 4 bases not matched to a gene. The CDR3 runs to 16 residues. The chain's CDR3 is CASSLVVSGSQETQYF. Here the CDR3 DNA reads TGCGCCAGCAGCTTGGTTGTTAGCGGGAGCCAAGAGACCCAGTACTTC.

This clonotype was found many times. The chain carries TRBV7-9 and TRBJ2-3; the match to TRBD1 covers 10 bases. V shed 5 bases and J 1 base; nucleotides not matched to a gene: 6. The CDR3 is 16 amino acids. The V gene's germline CDR1 is SEHNR and CDR2 FQNEAQ (reference sequence). CDR3 residues: CASSVPGTGGTDTQYF. CDR3 coding DNA: TGTGCCAGCAGCGTCCCCGGGACAGGGGGCACAGATACGCAGTATTTT.

This clonotype appeared a few times. The CDR3 DNA reads as TGTGCCAGCAGTGACGGCCGGGACATCTTCTCTCAGCCCCAGCATTTT. Amino acid sequence: CASSDGRDIFSQPQHF. This chain uses TRBV27 with TRBJ1-5, with TRBD1 as a possible D gene (6 bases). V was shortened by 5 bases and J by 6 bases, with 20 bases between the two germline ends. In germline, CDR1 is MNHEY, CDR2 SMNVEV (reference sequence). CDR3 length: 16 residues.

This clonotype was seen more than once but under ten times. The chain couples TRBV28 to TRBJ2-1; D not certain. Per germline, CDR1 MDHEN and CDR2 SYDVKM. The CDR3 spans 13 residues. The germline V and J ends were trimmed by 6 bases and 6 bases, with 12 bases remaining between them. CDR3 in amino acids: CASRPSPPNEQFF. The CDR3 DNA reads as TGTGCCAGCAGACCCAGCCCCCCCAATGAGCAGTTCTTC. Based on the CDR3 plus reference TRBV28 and TRBJ2-1, the full variable domain is DVKVTQSSRYLVKRTGEKVFLECVQDMDHENMFWYRQDPGLGLRLIYFSYDVKMKEKGDIPEGYSVSREKKERFSLILESASTNQTSMYLCASRPSPPNEQFFGPGTRLTVL.

This chain uses TRBV5-6 with TRBJ1-5, with TRBD1 as a possible D gene (5 bases). Trimming took off 0 bases at V and 4 bases at J, with 14 bases between the two ends. CDR3 size: 16 residues. Germline V gene sequence: CDR1 SGHDT, CDR2 YYEEEE. CDR3: CASSLGSRGFNQPQHF. CDR3 nucleotides: TGTGCCAGCAGCTTGGGCTCGAGGGGCTTTAATCAGCCCCAGCATTTT.

This clonotype was seen many times. Here the CDR3 reads CASTYRIRTNEKLFF. The CDR3 DNA sequence: TGTGCCAGCACCTACCGCATTAGAACTAATGAAAAACTGTTTTTT. The chain joins TRBV2 to TRBJ1-4; D unresolved. V lost 7 bases and J 1 base, leaving 13 bases between the germline ends. Germline CDR1 and CDR2: SNHLY and FYNNEI. The CDR3 has 15 residues.

Note on this clonotype: A read error may account for a junction end that differs from germline. The chain links TRBV20-1 to TRBJ2-3, with 10 bases lining up with TRBD2. Per germline, CDR1 DFQATT and CDR2 SNEGSKA (reference sequence). The CDR3 consists of 15 residues. Here the CDR3 reads CSARDASGSTDMQYF. The CDR3 nucleotides are TGCAGTGCTAGAGATGCTAGCGGGAGCACAGATATGCAGTATTTT.

This clonotype was seen a single time. V is TRBV6-1 and J is TRBJ1-5; 8 positions agree with TRBD1. The ends lost 7 bases at V and 2 bases at J; junction bases unmatched: 7. Germline CDR1 MNHNS, CDR2 SASEGT. The CDR3 spans 15 residues. CDR3 DNA: TGTGCCAGCACTCACGACAGGGGAGGCAATCAGCCCCAGCATTTT. It specifies CASTHDRGGNQPQHF.

This chain links TRBV18 with TRBJ1-2, with D maybe TRBD1 (6 bases). Trimming shortened V by 1 base and J by 4 bases, and 13 bases separated the two germline ends. The CDR3 runs to 15 residues. The germline V gene encodes CDR1 KGHSH and CDR2 LQKENI. This chain's CDR3 is CASSPRGDTIYGYTF. CDR3 DNA: TGTGCCAGCTCACCACGGGGGGACACAATCTATGGCTACACCTTC.

The chain uses TRBV12-3 or TRBV12-4 and TRBJ2-5, with 10 bases identical to TRBD1. V lost 3 bases, J lost 3 bases, and 4 bases stayed unmatched. The CDR3 covers 15 residues. The CDR3 loop is CASSLWTGGKETQYF. The CDR3 DNA reads as TGTGCCAGCAGTTTGTGGACAGGGGGTAAAGAGACCCAGTACTTC.

The sample holds a few counts of this clonotype. The V call is TRBV10-3, the J call TRBJ1-6; 8 bases map to TRBD1. CDR1 is ENHRY and CDR2 is SYGVKD in the germline V gene. V shed 5 bases and J 6 bases; nucleotides not matched to a gene: 3. CDR3 length: 14 residues. The CDR3 nucleotides are TGTGCCATCAGTTGGGACAGGAGTAATTCACCCCTCCACTTT. Its translation: CAISWDRSNSPLHF.

This clonotype has at least ten counts. This sequence joins TRBV6-1 and TRBJ2-7; TRBD2 agrees at 9 bases. Germline V gene lookup returns CDR1 MNHNS and CDR2 SASEGT. V lost 6 bases and J lost 7; bases outside the gene matches: 10. There are 14 residues in the CDR3. The CDR3 is CASRRLAEPLEQYF. CDR3 coding DNA: TGTGCCAGCAGGAGACTAGCGGAGCCCCTGGAGCAGTACTTC.

This clonotype was observed at least ten times. The V call is TRBV20-1, the J call TRBJ2-7, with 8 bases fitting TRBD1. Losses at the gene ends were 0 bases for V and 3 bases for J; bases not matched to a gene: 7. This CDR3 has 15 residues. Germline V CDR1 and CDR2: DFQATT, SNEGSKA (reference sequence). The CDR3 DNA sequence: TGCAGTGCTAGAGATAGTCAGGGGGCGGACTACGAGCAGTACTTC. Its translation: CSARDSQGADYEQYF.

This clonotype has a handful of counts. This rearrangement joins TRBV2 to TRBJ1-4; no clear D gene. Germline CDR1 is SNHLY and CDR2 is FYNNEI. V lost 3 bases and J lost 0, with 11 bases in between. CDR3 length: 16 residues. CDR3 bases: TGTGCCAGCAGTGAGCACAGCCCTGCAACTAATGAAAAACTGTTTTTT. The encoded protein is CASSEHSPATNEKLFF.

As regards this clonotype: The germline gene is not matched at one end of the junction; a read error may be the cause. The V gene is TRBV7-3, the J gene TRBJ2-1; 9 nucleotides agree with TRBD2. The CDR3 contains 16 residues. In germline, CDR1 is SGHTA, CDR2 FQGTGA. The CDR3 sequence: CASSFFHSGSENERFF. CDR3 nucleotides: TGTGCCAGCAGCTTTTTCCATAGCGGGAGTGAGAATGAGCGGTTCTTC.

This clonotype has ten or more counts. This sequence joins TRBV7-9 and TRBJ2-7, with 10 positions matching TRBD1. The CDR3 runs 16 residues. V trimming: 1 base; J trimming: 2 bases; junction bases outside the gene matches: 5. Germline CDR1 SEHNR, CDR2 FQNEAQ (reference sequence). The CDR3 DNA sequence: TGTGCCAGCAGCTTAGGTCTCGGACAGGGGGCCTACGAGCAGTACTTC. It yields the protein CASSLGLGQGAYEQYF.

The rearrangement links TRBV7-9 to TRBJ1-3, with D possibly matching TRBD1 (5 bases). CDR3 length equals 14 residues. Trimming stripped 3 bases from V and 2 bases from J, with 8 bases between. CDR1 and CDR2 (germline): SEHNR, FQNEAQ (reference sequence). The CDR3 here is CASSFGATGNTIYF. The DNA for the CDR3 is TGTGCCAGCAGCTTTGGGGCTACTGGAAACACCATATATTTT.

This clonotype was seen only a few times. The rearrangement joins TRBV12-3 or TRBV12-4 to TRBJ2-6, with D unclear. This CDR3 comprises 13 residues. Between the trimmed V and J ends, which lost 5 bases and 6 bases, there was a span of 8 bases. The CDR3 loop reads CASSRTEANVLTF. CDR3 DNA: TGTGCCAGCAGTAGGACGGAGGCCAACGTCCTGACTTTC.

This clonotype has ten or more counts. This chain joins TRBV28 and TRBJ2-1; weak D call: TRBD1 (5 bases). Trimming removed 3 bases at V and 8 bases at J, with 14 bases between. Per the germline V gene, CDR1 is MDHEN and CDR2 is SYDVKM. CDR3 length: 14 amino acids. This CDR3 is CASSFLYRSDEQFF. The CDR3 DNA reads as TGTGCCAGCAGTTTTCTTTACAGGAGCGATGAGCAGTTCTTC.

J is TRBJ1-1 and V is TRBV4-1; D uncertain. Germline CDR1 reads MGHRA; CDR2 reads YSYEKL. The CDR3 length is 14 residues. V dropped 5 bases and J dropped 1 base, with 11 bases sitting between them. Here the CDR3 DNA reads TGCGCCAGCAGCATACCCGGGAGGAACACTGAAGCTTTCTTT. Its protein is CASSIPGRNTEAFF.

This chain links TRBV12-3 or TRBV12-4 with TRBJ2-2; D may be TRBD1 (5 bases). Trimming took 2 bases from V and 3 from J, leaving 16 bases between them. This CDR3 has 17 amino acids. CDR3: CASSLFPPGWYTGELFF. CDR3 nucleotide sequence: TGTGCCAGCAGTTTATTTCCGCCAGGGTGGTACACCGGGGAGCTGTTTTTT.

This clonotype appeared once. This may arise from a read error, as a much more abundant clone is one base away. The rearrangement joins TRBV12-3 or TRBV12-4 to TRBJ2-1; D may match TRBD1 or TRBD2 (6 bases each). The CDR3 loop spans 15 amino acids. The ends were cut back, 6 bases at V and 10 bases at J, with 22 bases in the middle. The CDR3 region is CASSTQGTPLYEQFF. The CDR3 region has the DNA TGTGCCAGCAGCACGCAGGGGACTCCTCTCTACGAGCAGTTCTTC.

This clonotype was recorded a few times. The gene calls are TRBV5-4 and TRBJ2-7; 11 bases are shared with TRBD2. After removal of 7 bases from V and 2 bases from J, the junction contained 8 bases not matched to a gene. The CDR3 runs to 15 residues. Germline lookup yields CDR1 SGHNT and CDR2 YYREEE (reference sequence). The CDR3 coding sequence is TGTGCCAGCGGGAAGGGACTAGCGGTTCCCTACGAGCAGTACTTC. Its translation is CASGKGLAVPYEQYF.